This TCR beta chain was identified in a study of molecular identifiers for immune sequencing clone quantification (dated by TCRdb to 2016 to 2018). Study-wide context: In a replicate experiment, RNA from around 20,000 or 100,000 naive CD8 T cells was split into five aliquots, four of which were sequenced. This methods study benchmarked molecular-identifier clustering-based TCR repertoire sequencing (MIDCIRS) and TCR RNA copy counting, using CD8 T cells to do so.

To prepare the library, PCR was applied. Reads for this sample came from a NextSeq 500. Bulk TCR libraries were generated as previously described, with the TCR primers listed in Table S5 used. The Qiagen AllPrep DNA/RNA kit was used to purify total RNA. Reads from multiple sequencing runs of the same library were pooled before analysis. In the original analysis: Reads were retained only if the reads had an exact TCR constant sequence, and the retained reads were trimmed to 150 nt and grouped according to their 12-nt molecular barcodes. Reads within each barcode group were sub-clustered using a 15% Levenshtein threshold, and quality-weighted consensus sequences were constructed for each RNA molecule. Non-functional sequences were excluded, and lower-count sequences lying one edit away from another sequence were also excluded. Based on fitting two negative binomial distributions, any barcode sub-cluster with under 20% of the maximum read count was discarded. TCRdb reran the public reads through fastp at Q25 and MiXCR, keeping productive beta chains. When rows share a CDR3 protein, they turn into one entry using the most common DNA and genes. TCRdb, rather than the study authors, made the V and J calls. A total of a few hundred thousand distinct CDR3 sequences appear in this sample, about a quarter of them only once. The top ten constitute 0.7% to 0.9% of the sample.

Libraries of naive CD8 T cells were built from about 20,000 to 1,000,000 sorted cells, with 10%, 30% or 50% of the purified RNA used. On a BD FACSAria II, naive CD8 T cells were FACS-sorted as CD8+CD4-CCR7+CD45RA+ and collected into RLT Plus buffer. To test detection sensitivity, Jurkat RNA equal to 10 or so TCR copies was added to samples of about 19,000-1,100,000 naive CD8 T cells. Enrichment of CD8 T cells was performed with RosetteSep CD8+ T Cell Enrichment Cocktail and Ficoll-Paque, after which ACK red cell lysis was carried out. Worth noting for this clonotype: The target of this receptor is not known. Base qualities are not provided; no much larger clone lies one nucleotide away.

V gives up 0 bases and J gives up 5 bases, and the segment between their germline ends measures 11 bases. CDR1 and CDR2 are read off the germline V gene as SGDLS and YYNGEE. Including the terminal cysteine and phenylalanine, the CDR3 comprises 14 residues. CDR3 DNA only is kept here, 42 bases in frame from base 1. Study-wide findings and limitations: A single cell's worth of spiked-in Jurkat TCR RNA was reported detectable even among under 1.1 million naive CD8 T cells. When barcode sub-clustering was left out, chimeric consensus sequences inflated TCR diversity, with chimeras reaching as high as 47%. The naive libraries included spiked-in Jurkat TCR RNA (roughly eleven copies' worth), and this Jurkat TCR RNA is not part of the donor repertoire. Highly expanded clone sizes could be underestimated if identical TCR molecules share a barcode. About three recovered TCR RNA copies per cell were obtained by modeling, versus around 10 by digital PCR, implying a capture efficiency of about 30%. Clones above 20 RNA copies held over 97% of molecules in CMV-specific effector cells but under 1% in naive cells.

The clonotype comes from a human donor in good health. Some libraries in this study had Jurkat cell RNA spiked in. The chain links TRBV9 with TRBJ2-5; the D gene could be either TRBD1 or TRBD2, each agreeing at 6 bases. The specimen was naive CD8+ T cells from blood, with Jurkat cell RNA spiked in. What this sample's cell subset or site label stands for: FACS-sorted CD8+CD4-CCR7+CD45RA+ naive T cells. The nucleotides are TGTGCCAGCAGCGTAGAGGGGGGATGGGAGACCCAGTACTTC. The encoded protein is CASSVEGGWETQYF.